The 4 T cell receptor beta chains below come from one sample, sequenced in a study of blood T cell repertoires in COVID-19. Measured with immunoSEQ multiplex PCR; TCRdb has only the in-frame clones, and not every one. The sample records a few hundred thousand clones, more than 75% being singletons. The material sequenced was PBMCs or T cells enriched from blood (not recorded which). The receptors come from a man in his forties who had recovered from COVID-19.

The CDR3 bases are TGTGCCAGCTCACCACAATCTACGGGTCTCACAGATACGCAGTATTTT. As protein: CASSPQSTGLTDTQYF. The chain links TRBV18 to TRBJ2-3; D is undetermined. Germline V gene sequence: CDR1 KGHSH, CDR2 LQKENI. V lost 1 base and J 2 bases, leaving 13 bases between the germline ends. The CDR3 sequence is 16 residues long.

This sequence joins TRBV5-4 and TRBJ1-3, with 8 bases fitting TRBD1. Germline lookup yields CDR1 SGHNT and CDR2 YYREEE (reference sequence). This CDR3 is 15 amino acids long. V lost 3 bases, J lost 2 bases, and 4 bases stayed unmatched. CDR3 residues: CASSSTGDAGNTIYF. The CDR3 DNA sequence: TGTGCCAGCAGCTCGACAGGGGACGCTGGAAACACCATATATTTT.

The genes are TRBV5-1 and TRBJ1-2, with 8 positions matching TRBD1. The CDR3 is 13 amino acids. V was pared by 4 bases and J by 8 bases, with 7 bases of the junction left unmatched. The germline V gene encodes CDR1 SGHRS and CDR2 YFSETQ. DNA for the CDR3: TGCGCCAGCAGCAGCGACAGGGGAGGCGGCTACACCTTC. Amino acid sequence: CASSSDRGGGYTF.

CDR3 nucleotide sequence: TGTGCCAGTAGTATCTCCGCGAGCTCCTACGAGCAGTACTTC. Translating it yields CASSISASSYEQYF. This chain uses TRBV19 with TRBJ2-7; D ambiguous. CDR3 size: 14 residues. Trimming stripped 3 bases from V and 0 bases from J, with 9 bases between. Germline CDR1 LNHDA, CDR2 SQIVND (reference sequence).